The T cell receptor beta chain under discussion was sequenced for a study of blood T cell repertoires in COVID-19. Using immunoSEQ multiplex PCR, the repertoire was profiled, and TCRdb retains in-frame clones only, with some absent. This sample has roughly 80,000 clones; nearly 85% occur once, and the top ten carry 29%. CDR1 is SGHAT, CDR2 FQDESV, per germline (reference sequence). This CDR3 is 16 amino acids long. Trimming removed 4 bases at V and 1 base at J, with 16 bases between. Sequenced material: peripheral blood. The receptor was derived from an elderly woman with acute or convalescent COVID-19. This chain links TRBV11-1 with TRBJ1-2; D perhaps matches TRBD1 (6 bases). The chain's CDR3 is CASSSQTGVLNYGYTF. DNA for the CDR3: TGTGCCAGCAGCTCACAGACAGGCGTTCTTAACTATGGCTACACCTTC.